The text below deals with one TCR beta chain. The antigen this receptor binds is unknown. There are no base qualities to consult, and no much larger clone falls within one base. The source of the sample is a study of blood T cell repertoires in COVID-19 (dated by TCRdb to 2020 to 2022). Some background on the complete study: Samples covering the acute and convalescent phases of COVID-19 were provided by collaborators in the United States, Italy and Spain. The prospective study material was composed of cDNA or gDNA derived from T cells, B-cell-depleted T cells, or PBMCs. Subjects who had been exposed to COVID-19, were actively infected with it, or had recovered from it provided the deeply sampled blood TCRbeta repertoires that made up the dataset. The repertoires were made available in a free public database intended to serve as a resource for research on the immune response to SARS-CoV-2. The samples were drawn from two sources: the first 160 participants of the ongoing ImmuneRACE study, and over 950 subjects contributed by 6 global collaborators. A de-identified subject ID, COVID-19 status, age in years and sex were almost always included in the sample metadata. Where available, HLA class I and class II types were taken from metadata supplied by the sample provider and were not determined by assay-based typing.

A second Seattle source provided samples from volunteer blood donors who had recovered from COVID-19. Whole blood was collected in K2EDTA tubes by collaborating institutions according to the institutions' own protocols. For TCRbeta analysis, collaborators shipped samples as frozen whole blood, isolated PBMCs, or DNA extracted from either of those sample types. The paper's findings and limits, for the study overall: The amount of clinical and demographic metadata varied by source and participant and was provided uncurated.

TCRbeta CDR3 regions were amplified from genomic DNA using the immunoSEQ Assay, a bias-controlled multiplex PCR. The original pipeline was this. Nucleated cell counts per sample were estimated from amplification of reference gene primers within the assay. Sequence reads were collapsed and filtered to measure the absolute abundance of every unique TCRbeta CDR3 rearrangement. For each sample, productive Simpson clonality was calculated as the square root of Simpson's diversity index over productive rearrangements. The immuneACCESS repertoire file appears here via TCRdb, limited to in-frame rearrangements. These files lack a portion of the clones; in checked studies, under half of the deficit traces to unresolved V genes, and the cause of the others is not known. D and trimming were read from the DNA, whereas the V and J calls and clone size are those reported in that table. The sample contains 250,000 or so clones, more than 75% of them found a single time. The top ten constitute 0.95% to 1% of the sample.

Inclusive of the bounding cysteine and phenylalanine, the CDR3 is 13 residues long. CDR3 DNA is the only sequence kept; it has 39 bases, read in frame from the first base. Compared with germline, V lacks 7 bases and J lacks 5 bases; bases without a gene match: 4. In the germline V gene, CDR1 corresponds to SGDLS and CDR2 to YYNGEE. This chain joins TRBV9 to TRBJ2-2, and 8 bases in between align with TRBD2. This receptor was obtained from a woman in her 40s who had recovered from COVID-19. The sequenced material came from peripheral blood. The CDR3 in this case is CASSGGATGELFF. The base sequence is TGTGCCAGCTCCGGGGGGGCTACCGGGGAGCTGTTTTTT.